Shown below are 25 T cell receptor beta chains from a single sample sequenced in a study of T cell responses to AZD1222 COVID-19 vaccine. Assay used: immunoSEQ multiplex PCR; TCRdb lists only in-frame clones, some missing. The table lists approximately 99,000 clones, roughly 87% of them singletons. The specimen comprised peripheral blood, sampled on day 0 of MenACWY control vaccination. These receptors came from an adult in good health.

This clone was recorded only once. The rearrangement links TRBV25-1 to TRBJ1-2, with 7 bases matching TRBD1. The germline gives CDR1 MGHDK, CDR2 SYGVNS. The CDR3 consists of 15 residues. V lost 3 bases to trimming and J lost 4 bases; unmatched junction nucleotides: 8. The DNA for the CDR3 is TGTGCCAGCAGTGATTTCCGGCAGGGGGTCTATGGCTACACCTTC. As protein: CASSDFRQGVYGYTF.

The chain employs TRBV10-3 and TRBJ1-2; 8 nucleotides line up with TRBD1. Losses at the gene ends were 4 bases for V and 4 bases for J; bases not matched to a gene: 8. Germline V gives CDR1 ENHRY, CDR2 SYGVKD. The CDR3 is 15 residues long. CDR3 loop: CAISGREQGVYGYTF. CDR3 DNA: TGTGCCATCAGTGGTAGAGAACAGGGGGTCTATGGCTACACCTTC.

The V and J genes are TRBV20-1 and TRBJ2-1; D gene uncertain. V was pared by 5 bases and J by 3 bases, with 2 bases between. Germline loops: CDR1 DFQATT, CDR2 SNEGSKA (reference sequence). The CDR3 length is 10 residues. The CDR3, as DNA: TGCAGTGCTGGCTACAATGAGCAGTTCTTC. It is translated as CSAGYNEQFF.

This rearrangement joins TRBV7-9 to TRBJ2-2; D call uncertain. The germline V gene encodes CDR1 SEHNR and CDR2 FQNEAQ (reference sequence). There are 12 residues in the CDR3. V was clipped by 6 bases and J by 3 bases, with 5 bases between them. The CDR3 sequence: CASRSDTGELFF. Written as DNA, the CDR3 is TGTGCCAGCAGGTCTGACACCGGGGAGCTGTTTTTT.

This chain links TRBV18 with TRBJ2-3; TRBD2 aligns across 12 bases. The ends lost 6 bases at V and 5 bases at J; junction bases unmatched: 9. Germline CDR1 is KGHSH and CDR2 is LQKENI. The CDR3 is 16 amino acids. CDR3 DNA sequence: TGTGCCAGCTCCCGCTCTAGCGGGGGGGCTGGAGATACGCAGTATTTT. Protein product: CASSRSSGGAGDTQYF.

The V gene is TRBV10-3, the J gene TRBJ1-3; D remains ambiguous. The CDR3 covers 12 residues. Germline V gene data show CDR1 as ENHRY and CDR2 as SYGVKD. The V and J ends lost 8 bases and 2 bases respectively, with 7 bases between them. CDR3 loop: CAIAEAGNTIYF. Here the CDR3 DNA reads TGTGCCATCGCGGAAGCTGGAAACACCATATATTTT.

V usage is TRBV18 and J usage is TRBJ2-2; weak D call: TRBD1 (6 bases). Trimming shortened V by 4 bases and J by 2 bases, and 11 bases separated the two germline ends. Germline V gene sequence: CDR1 KGHSH, CDR2 LQKENI. The CDR3 has 15 amino acids. Here the CDR3 reads CASSLQGINTGELFF. CDR3 coding DNA: TGTGCCAGCTCACTACAGGGTATTAACACCGGGGAGCTGTTTTTT.

The rearrangement links TRBV5-1 to TRBJ1-2, with 7 bases matching TRBD1. The CDR3 is 15 amino acids. CDR1 is SGHRS and CDR2 is YFSETQ in the germline V gene. V lost 7 bases, J lost 2 bases, and 11 bases stayed unmatched. In nucleotides, the CDR3 is TGCGCCAGCTTCACAGGGGACACTTCGAACTATGGCTACACCTTC. Translation: CASFTGDTSNYGYTF.

The chain employs TRBV5-1 and TRBJ1-1, with 7 bases aligning to TRBD1. The junction had 6 bases not matched to a gene; V was cut back by 4 bases and J by 0 bases. Germline lookup yields CDR1 SGHRS and CDR2 YFSETQ. The CDR3 covers 15 residues. The CDR3 sequence is CASSVTTGVNTEAFF. The CDR3 DNA is TGCGCCAGCAGCGTGACAACAGGGGTGAACACTGAAGCTTTCTTT. The variable domain in full, with the rest retrieved from reference TRBV5-1 and TRBJ1-1, is KAGVTQTPRYLIKTRGQQVTLSCSPISGHRSVSWYQQTPGQGLQFLFEYFSETQRNKGNFPGRFSGRQFSNSRSEMNVSTLELGDSALYLCASSVTTGVNTEAFFGQGTRLTVV.

The V gene is TRBV7-2, the J gene TRBJ2-7; D is ambiguous. V lost 5 bases and J 3 bases, leaving 8 bases between the germline ends. CDR1 is SGHTA, CDR2 FQGNSA, per germline. CDR3 length: 12 amino acids. CDR3 loop: CASSPSHYEQYF. CDR3 coding DNA: TGTGCCAGCAGCCCCAGCCACTACGAGCAGTACTTC.

V and J are TRBV9 and TRBJ1-3; D not certain. The germline gives CDR1 SGDLS, CDR2 YYNGEE. Trimming left V 4 bases short and J 0 bases short, with 8 bases between. CDR3 length: 14 residues. The CDR3 loop reads CASSTPSSGNTIYF. DNA of the CDR3: TGTGCCAGCAGCACCCCTAGCTCTGGAAACACCATATATTTT.

V and J are TRBV6-1 and TRBJ2-3, with a tentative D call TRBD2 (6 bases). Trimming pared 1 base from V and 2 bases from J, leaving 10 bases between. The CDR3 consists of 15 residues. Germline values: CDR1 MNHNS, CDR2 SASEGT. DNA for the CDR3: TGTGCCAGCAGTGAAGAGGGAGGTGCCACAGATACGCAGTATTTT. It is translated as CASSEEGGATDTQYF.

This clone has only a few counts. The chain uses TRBV29-1 and TRBJ1-2; 7 bases are shared with TRBD1. Germline-derived CDR1 and CDR2 are SQVTM and ANQGSEA. The CDR3 is made up of 13 amino acids. V trimming: 1 base; J trimming: 4 bases; junction bases outside the gene matches: 3. CDR3 bases: TGCAGCGTTGAAGCCTCAGGGGGCTATGGCTACACCTTC. Translated: CSVEASGGYGYTF.

The V and J genes are TRBV9 and TRBJ1-2, with D perhaps TRBD1 (6 bases). The CDR3 totals 15 residues. Trimming shortened V by 3 bases and J by 10 bases, and 22 bases separated the two germline ends. CDR1 and CDR2 (germline): SGDLS, YYNGEE. CDR3 DNA: TGTGCCAGCAGCGCAGGGACAACCACCCAATTTGTCTACACCTTC. Amino acid sequence: CASSAGTTTQFVYTF.

The chain recombines TRBV27 with TRBJ2-3; 11 positions agree with TRBD1. Germline assignment: CDR1 MNHEY and CDR2 SMNVEV (reference sequence). Unmatched junction bases numbered 9, after V lost 5 bases and J lost 5 bases. CDR3 length: 16 residues. CDR3 residues: CASSPQGQGAGDTQYF. DNA of the CDR3: TGTGCCAGCAGTCCCCAAGGACAGGGGGCTGGAGATACGCAGTATTTT.

The chain joins TRBV9 to TRBJ2-5, with D possibly being TRBD2 (6 bases). CDR1 and CDR2 from the germline V gene are SGDLS and YYNGEE. This CDR3 has 14 amino acids. Between the trimmed V and J ends, which lost 3 bases and 7 bases, there was a span of 16 bases. The CDR3 region is CASSGTGTVGTQYF. CDR3 DNA sequence: TGTGCCAGCAGCGGAACCGGGACTGTGGGGACCCAGTACTTC.

This clone was seen more than once but under ten times. This sequence joins TRBV6-2 or TRBV6-3 and TRBJ1-5; no definite D call. The V gene's germline CDR1 is MNHEY and CDR2 SVGEGT. V was cut by 2 bases and J by 2 bases, with 4 bases left in between. This CDR3 has 13 amino acids. The CDR3 DNA is TGTGCCAGCAGTTACGACGGCAATCAGCCCCAGCATTTT. Translating it yields CASSYDGNQPQHF.

The chain combines TRBV28 with TRBJ1-6, with D possibly matching TRBD1 (6 bases). The CDR3 totals 17 residues. V was pared by 2 bases and J by 0 bases, with 11 bases between. CDR1 and CDR2 from the germline V gene are MDHEN and SYDVKM. CDR3 nucleotide sequence: TGTGCCAGCAGTTTACCGGACAGCAGCTCCTATAATTCACCCCTCCACTTT. This gives the protein CASSLPDSSSYNSPLHF. The complete variable domain, with remaining parts taken from reference TRBV28 and TRBJ1-6, reads DVKVTQSSRYLVKRTGEKVFLECVQDMDHENMFWYRQDPGLGLRLIYFSYDVKMKEKGDIPEGYSVSREKKERFSLILESASTNQTSMYLCASSLPDSSSYNSPLHFGNGTRLTVT.

The gene calls are TRBV18 and TRBJ2-7, with 9 bases that match TRBD1. The V and J ends lost 3 bases and 4 bases, in that order; junction bases with no gene match: 4. From germline, CDR1 is KGHSH and CDR2 LQKENI. The CDR3 spans 14 residues. The CDR3 sequence is CASSPGTGLYEQYF. DNA of the CDR3: TGTGCCAGCTCACCGGGGACAGGGTTATACGAGCAGTACTTC.

V is TRBV6-5 and J is TRBJ1-5; 7 positions match TRBD1. The CDR3 runs 14 residues. Germline assignment: CDR1 MNHEY and CDR2 SVGAGI. V was clipped by 6 bases and J by 1 base; unmatched bases: 3. The CDR3 bases are TGTGCCAGCAGCTCGGGACAGAGCAATCAGCCCCAGCATTTT. This translates into CASSSGQSNQPQHF.

The chain employs TRBV30 and TRBJ2-3, with TRBD1 identical over 7 bases. CDR3 size: 11 residues. Trimming at V came to 5 bases and at J to 4 bases, leaving 0 bases not matched to a gene. Germline-derived CDR1 and CDR2 are GTSNPN and SVGIG (reference sequence). The CDR3 reads CAWDRADTQYF. The CDR3 DNA sequence: TGTGCCTGGGACAGGGCAGATACGCAGTATTTT.

The chain links TRBV11-2 to TRBJ2-5, with 8 bases matching TRBD1. The germline gives CDR1 SGHAT, CDR2 FQNNGV. This CDR3 comprises 15 residues. The V segment lost 5 bases and the J segment 5 bases; nucleotides outside the gene matches: 10. CDR3 protein: CASSLPGQDFETQYF. The CDR3 nucleotides read TGTGCCAGCAGCCTTCCGGGACAGGATTTCGAGACCCAGTACTTC.

The chain links TRBV3-1 (or the pseudogene TRBV3-2) to TRBJ2-7, with D perhaps matching TRBD1 or TRBD2 (7 bases each). Germline V gene sequence: CDR1 LGHDT, CDR2 YNNKEL (reference sequence). Trimming left V 5 bases short and J 4 bases short, with 18 bases between. The CDR3 sequence is 15 residues long. The CDR3 sequence: CASSEGASGGYEQYF. DNA for the CDR3: TGTGCCAGCAGCGAGGGGGCTAGCGGTGGGTACGAGCAGTACTTC.

The rearrangement links TRBV7-2 to TRBJ2-7; D is possibly TRBD1 (6 bases). This CDR3 is 13 amino acids long. Germline V gene data show CDR1 as SGHTA and CDR2 as FQGNSA. The V gene lost 4 bases and the J gene lost 3 bases, with 10 bases spanning the gap. CDR3 DNA sequence: TGTGCCAGCAGCTCCCTGGACAGCTACGAGCAGTACTTC. Protein sequence: CASSSLDSYEQYF.

V is TRBV4-3 and J is TRBJ2-6; a weak D match, TRBD2 (5 bases). Trimming stripped 0 bases from V and 6 bases from J, with 15 bases between. The CDR3 is made up of 17 amino acids. Germline values: CDR1 LGHNA, CDR2 YSLEER. Here the CDR3 reads CASSQDYFGGTANVLTF. DNA of the CDR3: TGCGCCAGCAGCCAAGATTATTTTGGAGGTACGGCCAACGTCCTGACTTTC.